This T cell receptor beta chain was sequenced in a study of T cell clones after liver transplantation. General study findings and limits: Circulating graft-donor-reactive CD4 TCRbeta sequences fell significantly post-transplant in most of the 8 subjects. Graft donor-reactive T cells may have migrated into the graft rather than being deleted.

Regarding this clone: As yet, its antigen is unknown.

Proliferating CFSE-low MLR cells were sequenced to define alloreactive TCRbeta sequences. The V gene lost 3 bases and the J gene lost 6 bases, with 18 bases spanning the gap. The CDR3 length is 17 residues. Per the germline V gene, CDR1 is MGHRA and CDR2 is YSYEKL. Here immunoSEQ multiplex PCR was the method, and the copy in TCRdb shows in-frame clones only, minus some. Of approximately 3,000 clones in the sample, roughly 25% were seen once. Sequenced: CD4+ T cells from PBMCs cultured with third-party cells. The chain joins TRBV4-1 to TRBJ1-6, with D maybe TRBD1 (5 bases). This TCR was sampled from a human patient who received a liver transplant. Some T cells could come from the graft donor. Here the CDR3 DNA reads TGCGCCAGCAGCCACCCCCCAGGAACCGGGGGTAATTCACCCCTCCACTTT. Translating gives CASSHPPGTGGNSPLHF.